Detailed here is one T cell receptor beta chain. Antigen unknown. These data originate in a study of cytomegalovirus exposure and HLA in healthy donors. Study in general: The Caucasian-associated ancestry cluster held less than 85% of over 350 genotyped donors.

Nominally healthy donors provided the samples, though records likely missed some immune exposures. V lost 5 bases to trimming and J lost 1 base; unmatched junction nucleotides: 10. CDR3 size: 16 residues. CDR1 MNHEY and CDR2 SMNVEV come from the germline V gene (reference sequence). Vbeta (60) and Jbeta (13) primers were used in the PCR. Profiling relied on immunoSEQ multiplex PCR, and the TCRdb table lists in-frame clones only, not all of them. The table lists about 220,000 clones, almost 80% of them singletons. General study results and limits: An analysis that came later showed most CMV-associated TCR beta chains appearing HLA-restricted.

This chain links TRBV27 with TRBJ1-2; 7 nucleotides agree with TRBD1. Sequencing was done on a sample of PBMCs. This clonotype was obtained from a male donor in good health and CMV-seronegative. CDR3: CASSPRTGSGNYGYTF. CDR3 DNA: TGTGCCAGCAGTCCCCGGACAGGTTCTGGTAACTATGGCTACACCTTC.